This T cell receptor (beta chain) appears in the sequencing data of a study of CD8 T cell repertoires and HIV-1 epitope variants (dated by TCRdb to the early 2020s). At the level of the whole study: Twenty-five peptides representing autologous and known Gag and Nef epitope variants were each used to stimulate T cells in separate culture wells. Running each culture condition in triplicate, except for one peptide done in duplicate, gave a total of roughly 76 T cell cultures. The control conditions were a CMV, EBV and flu peptide pool, the Ebola AY9 epitope as a negative control, and a well with no peptide. An aliquot of 1M T cells was saved as an uncultured baseline condition, separate from the roughly 80 T cell cultures. T cells were enriched using the EasySep Human T Cell Enrichment Kit and were co-cultured with equal numbers of autologous T cell-negative cells serving as antigen-presenting cells. Cultures ran for about 10 days in IMDM with gentamicin, with half-media changes on days 3 and 7 adding IL-2, IL-7 and IL-15. Tested epitopes included three Gag epitope families and Nef HW9 and YT9. The paper as a whole reports these results and caveats: Five clonotypes recognized the Nef KF9 family and one clonotype recognized the HW9 family, while no responses were seen to the TAALDMSHF plasma variant. Of the nine antigen-specific TCR beta clonotypes identified, five to seven appeared cross-reactive for autologous or known escape epitope variants. The assay could identify only TCR beta chains and pointed to proliferation in response to antigen, not to T cell function or cytokine profile.

Trimmed from V: 0 bases; trimmed from J: 6 bases; junction bases lacking a gene match: 6. Taken from the germline V gene (reference sequence), the CDR1 and CDR2 loops are MNHEY and SMNVEV. Taken from cysteine to phenylalanine, the CDR3 has 17 residues. The only DNA kept is the CDR3, 51 bases in frame from the first base. Details on this clone: This clone's antigen is unknown. Base qualities are not at hand, and no much larger clone is one base apart.

Sequencing of TCR beta CDR3 regions was done on the immunoSEQ platform at survey depth. The QIAamp DNA micro kit was used to extract genomic DNA from every cultured and uncultured CD8+ T cell population. Processing in the source paper ran as follows. Samples with fewer than 5,000 productive reads were excluded, resulting in the removal of about 6.5% of the 75 HIV peptide-stimulated cultures. Sequences were trimmed to CDR3 by a MANAFEST web app, and nonproductive sequences, CDR3s under 5 amino acids, and sequences not starting with C or ending with F/W were removed. Clonotypes were classified as antigen-specific only if expansion was observed in at least 2 of 3 replicates versus the no-peptide control at FDR 0.01, only within one epitope family. A specific clonotype also had to show a frequency at least fivefold higher than in wells stimulated with peptides from other epitope families. Drawn from immuneACCESS, this table holds only the in-frame rearrangements with V and J called that TCRdb kept. Clones are partly lost; checked studies trace under half to an unresolved V gene and leave the rest unexplained. V and J calls plus clone size are reproduced from that table; the DNA served to infer D and trimming. This sample is represented by approximately 4,600 clones; around 63% of them were singletons. The ten largest make up 45% to 50% of the sample.

The EasySep Human CD8+ T Cell Enrichment Kit was used on day 10 to isolate CD8+ T cells from every culture. The sequence joins TRBV27 to TRBJ2-1; 12 junctional bases match TRBD2. The TCR was taken from a male donor with HIV. Input material: cultured CD8+ T cells derived from PBMCs. The nucleotide sequence is given as TGTGCCAGCAGTTTATCGCCTAGCGGGAGGGCCTCCAATGAGCAGTTCTTC. Its translation reads: CASSLSPSGRASNEQFF.